The rows below give T cell receptor beta chains drawn from one sample of a study of CD8 T cells in ankylosing spondylitis. TCRdb re-called the 5' RACE reads with MiXCR, one entry per CDR3 protein. The table records more than 95,000 distinct CDR3 sequences, 7.5% to 9% of them present only once. The sample consisted of blood, either unsorted or a sorted T cell fraction (not recorded which). The receptors derive from a male donor with ankylosing spondylitis or in good health (not recorded which). Each CDR3 is given with its conserved first and last residue.

TRBV12-2,TRBJ1-3,CASRLGPQPTVASGNTIYF
TRBV29-1,TRBJ1-6,CSVGDRLGSPLHF
TRBV29-1,TRBJ2-1,CSGQVGLNEQFF
TRBV12-3/TRBV12-4,TRBJ1-5,CASRGQGASQPQHF
TRBV7-9,TRBJ2-3,CASSSQAGTDTQYF
TRBV19,TRBJ1-1,CASSIRGLSTEAFF
TRBV12-3/TRBV12-4,TRBJ2-5,CASSGSLAGRETQYF
TRBV20-1,TRBJ2-1,CSARRLAGGHEQFF
TRBV12-3/TRBV12-4,TRBJ2-1,CASSFWGRAYNEQFF
TRBV24-1,TRBJ2-1,CATSGRERGNEQFF
TRBV2,TRBJ1-3,CASSVGPSGNTIYF
TRBV20-1,TRBJ1-6,CSARTRADITLHF
TRBV4-2,TRBJ2-2,CVTSGEGEGGELFF
TRBV12-3/TRBV12-4,TRBJ1-2,CASSLTANYGYTF
TRBV19,TRBJ2-1,CASSGIRNEQFF
TRBV20-1,TRBJ2-3,CSATGAPTDTQYF
TRBV4-2,TRBJ2-7,CASSQEGSYEQYF
TRBV7-8,TRBJ1-2,CASRRDGNYGYTF
TRBV27,TRBJ1-2,CASSLLGRTNGYTF
TRBV7-9,TRBJ2-1,CASSLRDHYANNEQFF
TRBV12-3/TRBV12-4,TRBJ2-5,CASSLTETQYF
TRBV12-3/TRBV12-4,TRBJ1-5,CASSLAPGYQPQHF